These T cell receptor beta chains were read from a single sample in a study of T cell responses to AZD1222 COVID-19 vaccine. Sequencing used immunoSEQ multiplex PCR; TCRdb keeps in-frame clones, though not all of them. The sample records about 140,000 clones, 70% to 90% being singletons. The source material was peripheral blood, sampled on day 0 of AZD1222 vaccination. The receptor set was obtained from an adult in good health. Both conserved end residues are part of each CDR3. The order of the fields is V gene, D gene, CDR3 protein. The D gene is left open where the match is weak.

V: TRBV28
D: NA
CDR3: CASSPGTPDNSPLHF

V: TRBV6-2/TRBV6-3
D: NA
CDR3: CASSSSAQGEQYF

V: TRBV18
D: NA
CDR3: CASQLTPIWGHWDEQFF

V: TRBV12-5
D: NA
CDR3: CTSGGDYSNQPQHF

V: TRBV6-1
D: NA
CDR3: CASSDPGRTRKDQPQHF

V: TRBV5-1
D: TRBD1
CDR3: CASSRQGVSTDTQYF

V: TRBV29-1
D: NA
CDR3: CSVEIGVGETQYF

V: TRBV4-1
D: TRBD2
CDR3: CASSQFETSGTHGGTGELFF

V: TRBV7-9
D: TRBD2
CDR3: CASSPTLSGRAEGNEQFF

V: TRBV10-3
D: TRBD1
CDR3: CAISESPGQLYGYTF

V: TRBV30
D: NA
CDR3: CAWSGTALTFYGYTF

V: TRBV9
D: TRBD2
CDR3: CASSVALAETQYF

V: TRBV29-1
D: NA
CDR3: CSVGVFRGGNTEAFF

V: TRBV5-6
D: TRBD1
CDR3: CASNGMGQGYNEQFF

V: TRBV27
D: TRBD1
CDR3: CASSFLRTGGYNEQFF

V: TRBV5-6
D: NA
CDR3: CASSPLGSWNTEAFF

V: TRBV7-9
D: NA
CDR3: CASSITGELFF

V: TRBV14
D: TRBD2
CDR3: CASSRRTSGNSYNEQFF

V: TRBV4-3
D: NA
CDR3: CASSQAPGTHYNEQFF

V: TRBV7-2
D: NA
CDR3: CASSLRTTTYGYTF

V: TRBV3-1/TRBV3-2
D: TRBD1
CDR3: CASPGQGAREQYF

V: TRBV9
D: TRBD1
CDR3: CASSSRGTTVNEQFF

V: TRBV4-1
D: NA
CDR3: CASSGEGPTYEQYF

V: TRBV7-9
D: NA
CDR3: CASSSALLTEAFF

V: TRBV5-6
D: NA
CDR3: CASSPARGEQYF

V: TRBV28
D: TRBD1
CDR3: CASSLRARGQDYGYTF

V: TRBV11-3
D: NA
CDR3: CASSSFSEGRTEAFF

V: TRBV4-3
D: NA
CDR3: CASSQDLVGEGYTF

V: TRBV9
D: NA
CDR3: CASSPGRTEAFF

V: TRBV7-2
D: NA
CDR3: CASSFDGSYGYTF

V: TRBV19
D: TRBD1
CDR3: CASSIATGGSGNTIYF

V: TRBV7-7
D: NA
CDR3: CASSPGASETQYF

V: TRBV7-3
D: NA
CDR3: CASDIWGVLDYGYTF

V: TRBV7-6
D: TRBD1
CDR3: CASSPGTADQPQHF

V: TRBV19
D: NA
CDR3: CASRGGGNTEAFF

V: TRBV28
D: NA
CDR3: CASSLLSEGGYGYTF

V: TRBV15
D: NA
CDR3: CATSPGDLSYNEQFF

V: TRBV28
D: TRBD1
CDR3: CASRRTGGNEQFF